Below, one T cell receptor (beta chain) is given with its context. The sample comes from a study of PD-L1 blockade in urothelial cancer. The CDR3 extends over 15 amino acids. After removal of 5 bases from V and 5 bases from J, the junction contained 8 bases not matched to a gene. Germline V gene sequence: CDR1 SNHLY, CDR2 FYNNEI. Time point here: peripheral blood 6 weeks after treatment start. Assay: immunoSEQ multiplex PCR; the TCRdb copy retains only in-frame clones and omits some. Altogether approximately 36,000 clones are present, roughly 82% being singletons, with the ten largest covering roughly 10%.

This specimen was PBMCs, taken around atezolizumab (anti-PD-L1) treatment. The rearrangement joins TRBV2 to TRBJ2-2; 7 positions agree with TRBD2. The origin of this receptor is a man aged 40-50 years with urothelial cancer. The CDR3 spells CASSLSGAETGELFF. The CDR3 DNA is TGTGCCAGCAGTCTCAGCGGGGCGGAGACCGGGGAGCTGTTTTTT.